The T cell receptor beta chain under discussion was sequenced for a study of cytomegalovirus exposure and HLA in healthy donors. The PCR made use of 60 Vbeta and 13 Jbeta primers. The assay was immunoSEQ multiplex PCR, and TCRdb's table has in-frame clones only and misses some. Reported are some 120,000 clones; the ten largest clones contain around 3.6%. Concerning this clone: Its antigen remains unknown.

This CDR3 contains 16 residues. V lost 2 bases, J lost 10 bases, and 20 bases lay in between. CDR1 SGHDN and CDR2 FVKESK come from the germline V gene. Points from the study as a whole: Later examination showed HLA-associated TCR beta chains had greater clonal expansion than equally common others. Likely technical artifact: a cluster of highly shared sequence variants. Cytomegalovirus status, reportedly, was diagnosed with high specificity and sensitivity by the classifier. In a later analysis, across HLA loci, associated TCR counts were highest for DRB1, lowest for HLA-C.

Sequencing input: PBMCs. The chain recombines TRBV14 with TRBJ2-2; D is perhaps TRBD2 (6 bases). The sequence came from a man aged 18 to 30 in good health and CMV-seronegative. CDR3 sequence (DNA): TGTGCCAGCAGCCAAACAGAAGCGGGTTTTGCCGAGGAGCTGTTTTTT. Translation gives CASSQTEAGFAEELFF.